The clone carrying this T cell receptor (beta chain) was detected a few times. These data belong to a study of blood T cell repertoires in COVID-19. Authors' methods: Reference gene primer amplification gave estimated nucleated cell counts. Repertoires were generated with immunoSEQ multiplex PCR, while TCRdb's copy carries only in-frame clones and drops some. Clonal size and the V and J genes are those of that table, whereas D and trimming came from the DNA. This sample carries about 270,000 clones, approximately 85% of them seen once, and the ten largest clones take approximately 9.1%. In assigning cohorts, the study relied on participant-reported clinical history. The receptor was isolated from a woman between 50 and 59 years old with acute COVID-19. The sequencing input was PBMCs or T cells enriched from blood (not recorded which).

CDR3 sequence (DNA): TGTGCCAGCAGCTTAAATACGGGCACAGATACGCAGTATTTT. It yields the protein CASSLNTGTDTQYF. The chain combines TRBV7-2 with TRBJ2-3; D gene ambiguous. V was shortened by 2 bases and J by 1 base, with 7 bases between the two germline ends. This CDR3 has 14 amino acids. Germline V gene sequence: CDR1 SGHTA, CDR2 FQGNSA.